The rows below give T cell receptor beta chains drawn from one sample of a study of T cell responses to AZD1222 COVID-19 vaccine. Some clones are missing from TCRdb's copy, which holds only in-frame ones; the method was immunoSEQ multiplex PCR. The sample yields some 200,000 clones, 88% seen once. Sequenced here: peripheral blood, sampled 28 days after the second AZD1222 dose. The receptors here all came from an adult who received the AZD1222 COVID-19 vaccine. Each CDR3 is given with its conserved first and last residue. A D gene is named only where the DNA matches it firmly. The size of a clone is reported for some rows only, either as once, few or many, or as a class for expanded clones.

TRBJ1-4	TRBV19	-	-	CASTEKVHEKLFF	TGTGCCAGTACCGAGAAAGTTCATGAAAAACTGTTTTTT
TRBJ2-5	TRBV21-1	-	-	CASRDQKYF	TGTGCCAGCAGGGACCAGAAGTACTTC
TRBJ2-2	TRBV6-5	TRBD1	-	CASSRDRKNTGELFF	TGTGCCAGCAGCCGGGACAGAAAGAACACCGGGGAGCTGTTTTTT
TRBJ1-5	TRBV19	-	-	CASSIDSFSGVVQPQHF	TGTGCCAGTAGTATAGATTCTTTTTCAGGGGTTGTGCAGCCCCAGCATTTT
TRBJ1-5	TRBV30	-	-	CAWSVTGKYSNQPQHF	TGTGCCTGGAGTGTAACAGGGAAGTATAGCAATCAGCCCCAGCATTTT
TRBJ1-2	TRBV20-1	-	-	CSVQTDYGYTF	TGCAGTGTTCAGACAGACTATGGCTACACCTTC
TRBJ2-5	TRBV21-1	-	-	CASSKDMKSRYRQETQYF	TGTGCCAGCAGCAAAGATATGAAGTCAAGGTACCGGCAAGAGACCCAGTACTTC
TRBJ2-2	TRBV10-3	-	-	CAISRDINTGELFF	TGTGCCATCAGCCGGGACATCAACACCGGGGAGCTGTTTTTT
TRBJ2-7	TRBV2	-	-	CARSLGQTYEQYF	TGTGCCCGTTCTTTAGGACAGACCTACGAGCAGTACTTC
TRBJ1-4	TRBV7-2	-	-	CASSLARQGGEKLFF	TGTGCCAGCAGCTTAGCGCGGCAGGGTGGTGAAAAACTGTTTTTT
TRBJ1-5	TRBV4-2	-	-	CASSQEPGALNQPQHF	TGTGCCAGCAGCCAAGAGCCCGGGGCTCTCAATCAGCCCCAGCATTTT
TRBJ1-1	TRBV2	-	-	CASSKGQFSEAFF	TGTGCCAGCAGCAAAGGACAGTTTTCTGAAGCTTTCTTT
TRBJ2-7	TRBV3-1/TRBV3-2	-	-	CASSQQGRSPYF	TGTGCCAGCAGCCAACAAGGCCGTAGTCCGTACTTC
TRBJ2-1	TRBV7-9	TRBD2	-	CATGLAGVMNEQFF	TGTGCCACCGGACTAGCGGGAGTTATGAATGAGCAGTTCTTC
TRBJ2-7	TRBV7-9	TRBD1	-	CASSYDSTGDYEQYF	TGTGCCAGCAGCTACGACTCGACAGGGGACTACGAGCAGTACTTC
TRBJ2-2	TRBV10-3	-	-	CAISDWEGTGNTGELFF	TGTGCCATCAGTGACTGGGAGGGGACAGGGAACACCGGGGAGCTGTTTTTT
TRBJ1-5	TRBV3-1/TRBV3-2	-	-	CASSPDPRQPQHF	TGTGCCAGCAGCCCCGACCCTCGTCAGCCCCAGCATTTT
TRBJ2-5	TRBV9	TRBD1	-	CASSVSPQGVSRETQYF	TGTGCCAGCAGCGTATCTCCCCAGGGGGTGTCCCGGGAGACCCAGTACTTC
TRBJ2-1	TRBV24-1	TRBD1	-	CATSDRTGIGNEQFF	TGTGCCACCAGTGACCGGACAGGGATCGGGAATGAGCAGTTCTTC
TRBJ2-1	TRBV4-1	TRBD2	-	CASSQDDGGGPVNEQFF	TGCGCCAGCAGCCAAGATGATGGGGGAGGGCCGGTCAATGAGCAGTTCTTC
TRBJ2-5	TRBV10-3	-	once	CAISPGKETQYF	TGTGCCATCAGCCCGGGGAAAGAGACCCAGTACTTC
TRBJ1-1	TRBV10-3	-	-	CAISESYKGSTEAFF	TGTGCCATCAGTGAGTCATATAAGGGGAGCACTGAAGCTTTCTTT
TRBJ1-5	TRBV6-6	-	-	CASSYGGLSNQPQHF	TGTGCCAGCAGTTACGGGGGGCTGAGCAATCAGCCCCAGCATTTT
TRBJ2-1	TRBV7-3	TRBD2	-	CASSSSGTSGYNEQFF	TGTGCCAGCAGCTCCTCCGGGACTAGCGGATACAATGAGCAGTTCTTC